This T cell receptor (beta chain) was identified in a study of early T cells in non-severe SARS-CoV-2 infection. The germline CDR1 and CDR2 sequences are MNHEY and SMNVEV (reference sequence). CDR3 length: 14 residues. Trimming pared 2 bases from V and 4 bases from J, leaving 12 bases between. Unique molecular identifier tags were affixed to discrete cDNA molecules. TCRdb independently ran MiXCR on the 5' RACE reads; one entry per CDR3 protein. In the table there are roughly 81,000 distinct CDR3 sequences, 9% to 14% of which are singletons. The sample holds many counts of this clonotype. Sequenced sample: whole blood. This clonotype was obtained from an adult who was a healthcare worker with PCR-confirmed SARS-CoV-2 infection or an uninfected control (not recorded which). The V and J genes are TRBV27 and TRBJ2-7; a weak D match, TRBD2 (7 bases). For the CDR3, the DNA is TGTGCCAGCAGTTTAGAGGGGGGGCGGTACGAGCAGTACTTC. Its protein is CASSLEGGRYEQYF.